This is a list of T cell receptor beta chains from one sample in a study of cytomegalovirus exposure and HLA in healthy donors. Data came from immunoSEQ multiplex PCR; TCRdb stores just in-frame clones and leaves some out. The data show under 200,000 clones, approximately 80% seen once. The sample was PBMCs. The receptors come from a woman aged 45-65 years in good health and CMV-seronegative. Each CDR3 is given with its conserved first and last residue. D genes are given only for firm matches. Size values are once, few and many counts, or a class for expanded clones, and some rows have none.

TRBV25-1	-	TRBJ2-3	-	CASSQGGSLWADTQYF	TGTGCCAGCAGCCAGGGCGGTTCTTTATGGGCAGATACGCAGTATTTT
TRBV21-1	-	TRBJ2-5	-	CASSKAIGTGAPVQETQYF	TGTGCCAGCAGCAAAGCGATCGGGACAGGGGCCCCTGTCCAAGAGACCCAGTACTTC
TRBV27	TRBD1	TRBJ1-6	-	CASSTSGTGGPPLHF	TGTGCCAGCAGTACATCAGGGACAGGGGGTCCACCCCTCCACTTT
TRBV7-2	-	TRBJ1-5	-	CASSLTGHPPGPQHF	TGTGCCAGCAGCTTAACAGGACACCCTCCGGGGCCCCAGCATTTT
TRBV19	TRBD1	TRBJ1-2	few	CASSIGQGGGYTF	TGTGCCAGTAGTATCGGACAGGGGGGTGGCTACACCTTC
TRBV10-1	TRBD2	TRBJ2-7	-	CASSTSGRAQYF	TGCGCCAGCAGTACTAGCGGGAGGGCGCAGTACTTC
TRBV6-5	-	TRBJ1-2	-	CASRYNPGGENTF	TGTGCCAGCAGATATAACCCGGGGGGAGAGAACACCTTC
TRBV6-4	TRBD1	TRBJ1-2	-	CASKRVSGTANGYTF	TGTGCCAGCAAACGGGTTTCAGGGACAGCAAATGGCTACACCTTC
TRBV5-5	-	TRBJ1-2	-	CASSLEQGGYGYTF	TGTGCCAGCAGCTTGGAACAGGGTGGATATGGCTACACCTTC
TRBV16	-	TRBJ1-2	-	CASSQSQSNYGYTF	TGTGCCAGCAGCCAATCTCAGTCCAACTATGGCTACACCTTC
TRBV2	TRBD1	TRBJ2-3	-	CASSTGALDGDTQYF	TGTGCCAGCAGTACAGGGGCGTTAGACGGGGATACGCAGTATTTT
TRBV11-2	TRBD2	TRBJ2-3	-	CASSPGLAADTQYF	TGTGCCAGCAGCCCTGGACTAGCTGCAGATACGCAGTATTTT
TRBV18	-	TRBJ2-7	once	CASSQTGGSPYEQYF	TGTGCCAGCTCGCAGACGGGGGGCAGCCCCTACGAGCAGTACTTC
TRBV2	-	TRBJ1-1	-	CASSEEGGNTEAFF	TGTGCCAGCAGTGAGGAGGGTGGGAACACTGAAGCTTTCTTT
TRBV6-1	-	TRBJ1-1	-	CASSGWGGAGTEAFF	TGTGCCAGCAGTGGGTGGGGGGGCGCGGGCACTGAAGCTTTCTTT
TRBV7-3	-	TRBJ2-3	-	CASSRSGTDTQYF	TGTGCCAGCAGCCGTAGCGGCACAGATACGCAGTATTTT